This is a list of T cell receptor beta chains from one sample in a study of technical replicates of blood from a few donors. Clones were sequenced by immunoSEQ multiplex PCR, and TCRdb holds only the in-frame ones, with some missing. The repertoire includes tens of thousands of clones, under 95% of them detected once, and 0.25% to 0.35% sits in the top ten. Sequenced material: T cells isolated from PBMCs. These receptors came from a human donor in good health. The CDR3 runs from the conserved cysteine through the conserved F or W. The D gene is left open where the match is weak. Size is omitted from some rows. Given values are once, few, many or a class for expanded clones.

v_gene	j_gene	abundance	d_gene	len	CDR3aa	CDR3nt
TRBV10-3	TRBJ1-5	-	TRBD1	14	CAIKGQGHNQPQHF	TGTGCCATCAAAGGACAGGGCCACAATCAGCCCCAGCATTTT
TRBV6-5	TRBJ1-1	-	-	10	CASQGTEAFF	TGTGCCAGCCAGGGCACTGAAGCTTTCTTT
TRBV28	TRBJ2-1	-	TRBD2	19	CASSFTPPTGLAGVNEQFF	TGTGCCAGCAGTTTTACCCCACCGACTGGACTAGCGGGAGTAAATGAGCAGTTCTTC
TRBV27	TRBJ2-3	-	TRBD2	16	CASSRTSGRGLDTQYF	TGTGCCAGCAGTCGGACTAGCGGGAGGGGTTTAGATACGCAGTATTTT
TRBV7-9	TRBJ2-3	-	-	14	CASSFTGRSDTQYF	TGTGCCAGCAGCTTTACAGGGAGATCAGATACGCAGTATTTT
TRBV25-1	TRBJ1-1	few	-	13	CASSKRVDTEAFF	TGTGCCAGCAGCAAGCGAGTTGACACTGAAGCTTTCTTT
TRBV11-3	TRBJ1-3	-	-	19	CASSLSTLFYAASGNTIYF	TGTGCCAGCAGCTTATCTACCCTCTTCTACGCGGCCTCTGGAAACACCATATATTTT
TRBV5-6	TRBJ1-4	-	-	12	CASSFAREKLFF	TGTGCCAGCAGCTTTGCCCGGGAAAAACTGTTTTTT
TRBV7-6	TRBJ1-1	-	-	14	CASSLPGLNTEAFF	TGTGCCAGCAGCTTACCAGGGCTGAACACTGAAGCTTTCTTT
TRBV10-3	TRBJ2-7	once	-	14	CAISVAGDIGEQYF	TGTGCCATCAGTGTTGCAGGGGACATCGGCGAGCAGTACTTC
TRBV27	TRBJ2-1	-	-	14	CASSLNPRGNEQFF	TGTGCCAGCAGTTTAAATCCTCGGGGTAATGAGCAGTTCTTC
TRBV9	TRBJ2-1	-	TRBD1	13	CASSSTGGGEQFF	TGTGCCAGCAGCTCGACAGGGGGCGGTGAGCAGTTCTTC
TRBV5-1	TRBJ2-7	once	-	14	CASSLASRVYEQYF	TGCGCCAGCAGCTTGGCCTCTCGGGTCTACGAGCAGTACTTC
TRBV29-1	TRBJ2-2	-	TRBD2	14	CSAGLAQNTGELFF	TGCAGCGCAGGACTAGCACAGAACACCGGGGAGCTGTTTTTT
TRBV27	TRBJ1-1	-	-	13	CASTPGTPREAFF	TGTGCCAGCACTCCCGGGACACCACGCGAAGCTTTCTTT
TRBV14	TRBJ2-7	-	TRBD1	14	CASTLTGARGEQYF	TGTGCCAGCACCTTGACAGGGGCGCGTGGCGAGCAGTACTTC
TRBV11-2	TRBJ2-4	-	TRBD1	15	CASSLEKGQGDIQYF	TGTGCCAGCAGCTTAGAGAAGGGACAGGGCGACATTCAGTACTTC
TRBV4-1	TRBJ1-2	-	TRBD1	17	CASSQVPGQGINYGYTF	TGCGCCAGCAGCCAAGTACCGGGACAGGGCATCAACTATGGCTACACCTTC
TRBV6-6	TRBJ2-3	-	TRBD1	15	CASSSQGAPTDTQYF	TGTGCCAGCAGTAGTCAGGGGGCCCCCACAGATACGCAGTATTTT
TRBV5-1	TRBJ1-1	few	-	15	CASSPWTEGDTEAFF	TGCGCCAGCAGCCCGTGGACAGAGGGGGACACTGAAGCTTTCTTT
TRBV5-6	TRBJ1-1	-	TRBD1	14	CASSTGGMNTEAFF	TGTGCCAGCTCGACAGGGGGCATGAACACTGAAGCTTTCTTT
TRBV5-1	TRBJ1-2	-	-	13	CASSLDTAGPSTF	TGCGCCAGCAGCTTGGATACGGCAGGCCCCTCCACCTTC
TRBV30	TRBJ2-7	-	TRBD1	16	CAWSVGQGWAYYEQYF	TGTGCCTGGAGTGTTGGACAGGGTTGGGCTTACTACGAGCAGTACTTC
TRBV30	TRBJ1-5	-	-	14	CAWSVVEGGQPQHF	TGTGCCTGGAGTGTAGTGGAGGGAGGACAGCCCCAGCATTTT
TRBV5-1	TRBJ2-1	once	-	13	CASSFGGLNEQFF	TGCGCCAGCAGCTTTGGGGGACTCAATGAGCAGTTCTTC
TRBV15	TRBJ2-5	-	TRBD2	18	CATSLTHPGLANLETQYF	TGTGCCACCAGCCTTACCCACCCGGGACTAGCAAATTTGGAGACCCAGTACTTC
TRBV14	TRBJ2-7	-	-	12	CASSQGGGDPYF	TGTGCCAGCAGCCAGGGAGGCGGGGACCCGTACTTC
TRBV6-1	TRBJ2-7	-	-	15	CASSGASSGSNEQYF	TGTGCCAGCAGTGGAGCTAGCTCGGGATCCAACGAGCAGTACTTC
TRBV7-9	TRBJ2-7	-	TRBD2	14	CASSLELAGAEQYF	TGTGCCAGCAGCTTGGAACTAGCGGGAGCCGAGCAGTACTTC